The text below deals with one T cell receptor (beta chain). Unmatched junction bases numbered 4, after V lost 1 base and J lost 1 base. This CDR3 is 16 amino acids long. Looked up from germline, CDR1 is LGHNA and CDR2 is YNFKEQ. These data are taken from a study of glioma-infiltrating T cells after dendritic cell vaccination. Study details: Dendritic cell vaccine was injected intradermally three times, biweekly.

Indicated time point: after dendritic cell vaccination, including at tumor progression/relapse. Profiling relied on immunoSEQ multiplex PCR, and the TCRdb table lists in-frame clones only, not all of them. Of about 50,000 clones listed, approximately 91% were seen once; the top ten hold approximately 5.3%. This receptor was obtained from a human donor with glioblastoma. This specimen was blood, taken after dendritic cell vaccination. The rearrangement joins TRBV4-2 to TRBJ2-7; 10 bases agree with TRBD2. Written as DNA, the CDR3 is TGTGCCAGCAGCCAAGTCGAGCGGGAGGGATCCTACGAGCAGTACTTC. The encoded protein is CASSQVEREGSYEQYF.